Listed below are T cell receptor beta chains from one sample, sequenced in a study of CD8+CD57+ T cells in acquired aplastic anemia. TCRdb re-analysed the reads in MiXCR, keeping a single row per CDR3 protein. The sample holds under 200,000 distinct CDR3 sequences, 40% to 55% seen once. The sequencing sample was made of sorted CD4+, CD8+, or CD8+CD57+ T cells (not recorded which) from PBMCs. These receptors were collected from a human donor with aplastic anemia. The conserved cysteine and the conserved F or W are not part of the CDR3 here. D genes are given only for firm matches.

d_call v_call cdr3_length cdr3_aa
NA TRBV20-1 11 SARPEEWETQY
NA TRBV7-3 11 ASSLSLADTQY
NA TRBV7-9 12 ASSLVPGLDEQY
TRBD1 TRBV24-1 13 ATSDSGQRFYEQY
NA TRBV27 12 ASSLNGAYQPQH
TRBD1 TRBV20-1 11 SVPGQTGNEQF
TRBD2 TRBV4-2 15 ASSQEPGLAGVYEQF
NA TRBV5-1 15 ASSLGTGYATNEKLF
NA TRBV7-2 12 ASSFALGGETQY
TRBD2 TRBV19 14 ASRLSGRSPYNEQF
NA TRBV27 11 ASSYSQAVEQC
NA TRBV20-1 12 SASSDSGSGEQF
TRBD1 TRBV24-1 13 ATSDGQGNQETQY
NA TRBV10-3 13 AISDARGFSYEQY
NA TRBV7-9 10 ASSLMRQPQH
TRBD1 TRBV9 13 ASSVGGTGTGELF
NA TRBV14 10 ASSVTKSEQF
NA TRBV29-1 12 SVGKGSGANVLT
TRBD1 TRBV7-9 11 ASSSEGAGPQH
TRBD2 TRBV7-1 17 ASSSLLPLAGGSTDTQY
TRBD2 TRBV6-2/TRBV6-3 14 ASSYGQRGSTDTQY
NA TRBV6-1 12 ASSEGTTNEKLF
NA TRBV10-3 11 AISEPGRRGYT
NA TRBV11-1 14 ASSLGGGPSSFEQY
NA TRBV30 13 AWRGPGGYNSPLH
NA TRBV7-3 11 ASSLSLGETQY
NA TRBV20-1 11 SARLWDTYGYT
NA TRBV10-3 12 AISESNGAQGYT
NA TRBV5-6 11 ARLTTRRNTIY
NA TRBV10-3 12 AITLTAVSDEQY
NA TRBV6-5 11 ASRWGGQETQY
NA TRBV5-1 13 ASSLALGGGYEQY
TRBD1 TRBV6-1 12 ASSEANRGTPLH
NA TRBV7-8 12 ASSLVQGSYEQY
NA TRBV15 12 ATSRDSRLDEQY
NA TRBV7-2 9 ASSFSGTGF
NA TRBV29-1 12 SVSTGTSHAKQY
TRBD1 TRBV20-1 12 SASRDREIYEQF
TRBD2 TRBV7-9 12 ASSNSGTSYEQY
NA TRBV3-1 12 ASSQYTINTEAF
TRBD1 TRBV24-1 12 ATSDTTGPGELF
TRBD1 TRBV27 12 ASREGTGVAPLH
NA TRBV9 14 ASSVGPLTSTDTQY
NA TRBV4-2 14 ASSQGETLTYNEQF
NA TRBV7-9 11 ASSNPGENEQY
NA TRBV10-3 14 AISVRRGPESYEQY
TRBD2 TRBV11-2 17 ASSLEGLAGASSYNEQF
NA TRBV6-4 12 ASSRGLQAYEQY